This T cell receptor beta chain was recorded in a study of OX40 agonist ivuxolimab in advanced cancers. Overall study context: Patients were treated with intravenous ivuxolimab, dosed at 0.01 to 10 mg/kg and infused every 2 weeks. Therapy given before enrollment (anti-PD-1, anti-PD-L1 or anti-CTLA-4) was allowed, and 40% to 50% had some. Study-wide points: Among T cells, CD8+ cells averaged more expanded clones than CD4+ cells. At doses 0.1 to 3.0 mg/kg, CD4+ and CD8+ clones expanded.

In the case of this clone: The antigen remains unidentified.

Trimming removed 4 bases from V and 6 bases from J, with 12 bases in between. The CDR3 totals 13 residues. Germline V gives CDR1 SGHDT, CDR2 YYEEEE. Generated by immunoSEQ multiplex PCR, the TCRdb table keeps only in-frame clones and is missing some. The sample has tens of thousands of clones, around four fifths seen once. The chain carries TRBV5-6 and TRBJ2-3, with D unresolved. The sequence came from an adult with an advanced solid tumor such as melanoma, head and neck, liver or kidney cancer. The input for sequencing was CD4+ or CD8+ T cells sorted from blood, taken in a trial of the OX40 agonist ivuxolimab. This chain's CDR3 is CASSPLFGDTQYF. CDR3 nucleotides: TGTGCCAGCAGCCCGCTGTTTGGGGATACGCAGTATTTT.